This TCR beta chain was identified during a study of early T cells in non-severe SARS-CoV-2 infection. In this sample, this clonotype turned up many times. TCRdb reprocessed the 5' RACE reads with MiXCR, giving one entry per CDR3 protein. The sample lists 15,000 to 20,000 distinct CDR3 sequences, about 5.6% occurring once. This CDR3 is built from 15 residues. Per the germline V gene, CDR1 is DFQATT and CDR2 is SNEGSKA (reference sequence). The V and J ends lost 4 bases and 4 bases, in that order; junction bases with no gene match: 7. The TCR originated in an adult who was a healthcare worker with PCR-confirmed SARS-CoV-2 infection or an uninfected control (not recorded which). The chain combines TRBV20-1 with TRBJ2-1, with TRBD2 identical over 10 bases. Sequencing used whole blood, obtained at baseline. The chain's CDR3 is CSATERGGKYNEQFF. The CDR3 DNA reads TGCAGTGCTACCGAGCGGGGGGGCAAGTACAATGAGCAGTTCTTC.